This T cell receptor (beta chain) was recovered during a study of shared clonotypes between healthy human individuals. Study-wide context: Participating donors consisted of two women and a few men aged 18 to 49. Every donor yielded three CD4 naive, three CD4 memory, two CD8 naive and one CD8 memory plate.

Both subsets, CD45RA+ naive and CD45RA-negative memory, were split from the CD4+ cells. Broader study findings: In general, naive subsets displayed greater estimated richness than memory subsets did.

Using immunoSEQ multiplex PCR, the repertoire was profiled, and TCRdb retains in-frame clones only, with some absent. The sample has approximately 2.5 million clones, roughly 92% seen once. Worth noting for this clone: Its matching antigen is unknown. The junction departs from the called germline gene at one end, perhaps through a read error.

The TCR was taken from a young man in good health. Sequenced material: naive CD4+ T cells sorted from blood. The subset: CD45RA+ positively selected.

In DNA form, the CDR3 reads TGTGACAGCAGCTTAACACAGGGACGAGGCTATGGCTACACCTTC. This encodes CDSSLTQGRGYGYTF. The chain recombines TRBV7-9 with TRBJ1-2, with D possibly TRBD1 on 6 matching bases. This CDR3 has 15 residues. Germline V gene lookup returns CDR1 SEHNR and CDR2 FQNEAQ (reference sequence).